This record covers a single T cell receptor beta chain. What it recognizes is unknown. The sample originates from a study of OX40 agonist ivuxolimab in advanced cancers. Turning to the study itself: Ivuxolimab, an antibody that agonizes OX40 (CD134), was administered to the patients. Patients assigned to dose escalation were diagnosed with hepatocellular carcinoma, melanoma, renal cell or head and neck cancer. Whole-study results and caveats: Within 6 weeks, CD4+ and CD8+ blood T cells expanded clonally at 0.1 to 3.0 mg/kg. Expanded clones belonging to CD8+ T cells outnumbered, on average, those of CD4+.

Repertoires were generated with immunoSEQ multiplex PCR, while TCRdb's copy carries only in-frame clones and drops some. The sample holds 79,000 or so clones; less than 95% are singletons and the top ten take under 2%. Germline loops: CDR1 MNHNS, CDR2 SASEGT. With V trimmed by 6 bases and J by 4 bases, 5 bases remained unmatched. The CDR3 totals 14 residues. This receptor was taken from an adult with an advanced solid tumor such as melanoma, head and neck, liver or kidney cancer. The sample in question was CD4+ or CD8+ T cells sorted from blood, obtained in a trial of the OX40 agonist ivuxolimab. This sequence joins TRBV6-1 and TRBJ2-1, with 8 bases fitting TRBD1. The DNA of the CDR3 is TGTGCCAGCAGGTCAGGGGGCTCATACAATGAGCAGTTCTTC. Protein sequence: CASRSGGSYNEQFF.